The rows below give T cell receptor beta chains drawn from one sample of a study of shared clonotypes between healthy human individuals. Profiling relied on immunoSEQ multiplex PCR, and the TCRdb table lists in-frame clones only, not all of them. The repertoire consists of 1.6 million or so clones, with roughly 96% occurring once and the leading ten covering approximately 1.1%. Sequences were obtained from naive CD4+ T cells sorted from blood. The receptors here all came from a man aged 25 to 40 in good health. Each CDR3 is given with its conserved first and last residue. The order of the fields is clone size, D gene, V gene, J gene, CDR3 protein, CDR3 DNA. D genes are given only for firm matches. Expanded clones get a size class; other rows say once, few or many, or leave the size out.

size: -; D: TRBD2; V: TRBV18; J: TRBJ2-7; CDR3: CASSPIRGRADEQYF; DNA: TGTGCCAGCTCACCCATCCGCGGGAGGGCCGACGAGCAGTACTTC
size: few; D: -; V: TRBV5-1; J: TRBJ2-7; CDR3: CASSETTYEQYF; DNA: TGCGCCAGCAGTGAGACCACCTACGAGCAGTACTTC
size: once; D: TRBD1; V: TRBV5-4; J: TRBJ1-3; CDR3: CASSREGQLSGNTIYF; DNA: TGTGCCAGCAGCCGGGAGGGACAGCTCTCTGGAAACACCATATATTTT
size: -; D: -; V: TRBV25-1; J: TRBJ2-1; CDR3: CASSERGSYNEQFF; DNA: TGTGCCAGCAGTGAAAGGGGCTCCTACAATGAGCAGTTCTTC
size: -; D: -; V: TRBV6-1; J: TRBJ1-3; CDR3: CASSFGGNGGNTIYF; DNA: TGTGCCAGCAGTTTCGGGGGCAATGGTGGAAACACCATATATTTT
size: -; D: -; V: TRBV27; J: TRBJ2-3; CDR3: CASSFHPTSDTQYF; DNA: TGTGCCAGCAGTTTCCATCCCACATCAGATACGCAGTATTTT
size: -; D: TRBD2; V: TRBV7-2; J: TRBJ2-1; CDR3: CASSDSRRGDNEQFF; DNA: TGTGCCAGCAGCGATAGTAGGCGGGGGGACAATGAGCAGTTCTTC
size: -; D: TRBD1; V: TRBV19; J: TRBJ1-4; CDR3: CASNQGATNEKLFF; DNA: TGTGCCAGTAATCAGGGGGCCACTAATGAAAAACTGTTTTTT
size: -; D: -; V: TRBV7-2; J: TRBJ1-3; CDR3: CASSFTGNSGNTIYF; DNA: TGTGCCAGCAGCTTTACAGGGAACTCTGGAAACACCATATATTTT
size: -; D: TRBD1; V: TRBV4-2; J: TRBJ1-1; CDR3: CASSFSAGGFTDTEAFF; DNA: TGTGCCAGCAGCTTCTCGGCAGGGGGGTTTACGGACACTGAAGCTTTCTTT
size: -; D: TRBD1; V: TRBV5-4; J: TRBJ1-5; CDR3: CASSKGGGGMEQPQHF; DNA: TGTGCCAGTAGTAAAGGGGGAGGGGGCATGGAACAGCCCCAGCATTTT
size: -; D: -; V: TRBV7-2; J: TRBJ1-1; CDR3: CASSFGNTEAFF; DNA: TGTGCCAGCAGCTTTGGGAACACTGAAGCTTTCTTT
size: once; D: -; V: TRBV28; J: TRBJ2-7; CDR3: CASRVAHEQYF; DNA: TGTGCCAGCAGAGTAGCGCACGAGCAGTACTTC
size: -; D: -; V: TRBV5-1; J: TRBJ1-4; CDR3: CASSLGGAVGEKLFF; DNA: TGCGCCAGCAGCTTGGGGGGGGCCGTTGGTGAAAAACTGTTTTTT
size: -; D: -; V: TRBV21-1; J: TRBJ2-5; CDR3: CASSPSSGRGETQYF; DNA: TGTGCCAGCAGCCCTTCTAGCGGGAGGGGAGAGACCCAGTACTTC
size: -; D: -; V: TRBV27; J: TRBJ2-1; CDR3: CASSFRWSASGGGGEQFF; DNA: TGTGCCAGCAGTTTTAGATGGTCCGCGTCGGGGGGCGGGGGTGAGCAGTTCTTC
size: -; D: -; V: TRBV5-1; J: TRBJ1-5; CDR3: CASSLGGWNQPQHF; DNA: TGCGCCAGCAGCTTGGGGGGGTGGAATCAGCCCCAGCATTTT
size: -; D: -; V: TRBV7-9; J: TRBJ2-1; CDR3: CASSAGEYNEQFF; DNA: TGTGCCAGCAGCGCCGGGGAGTACAATGAGCAGTTCTTC
size: -; D: -; V: TRBV5-4; J: TRBJ2-1; CDR3: CASSLPQGDNEQFF; DNA: TGTGCCAGCAGCTTGCCCCAGGGCGATAATGAGCAGTTCTTC
size: -; D: -; V: TRBV7-2; J: TRBJ2-6; CDR3: CASSSVSSGANVLTF; DNA: TGTGCCAGCAGCTCTGTTTCCTCTGGGGCCAACGTCCTGACTTTC
size: -; D: -; V: TRBV28; J: TRBJ1-5; CDR3: CASSLPSMGGNQPQHF; DNA: TGTGCCAGCAGTTTACCCTCCATGGGAGGCAATCAGCCCCAGCATTTT
size: -; D: -; V: TRBV18; J: TRBJ2-2; CDR3: CASSPKSGSRANTGELFF; DNA: TGTGCCAGCTCACCAAAGTCAGGGTCTCGTGCGAACACCGGGGAGCTGTTTTTT
size: -; D: -; V: TRBV4-2; J: TRBJ2-2; CDR3: CASSQDSGLNTGELFF; DNA: TGTGCCAGCAGCCAAGACTCCGGACTCAACACCGGGGAGCTGTTTTTT
size: -; D: TRBD1; V: TRBV6-6; J: TRBJ2-3; CDR3: CASNGQAVPDTQYF; DNA: TGTGCCAGCAATGGACAGGCGGTACCAGATACGCAGTATTTT
size: -; D: -; V: TRBV11-1; J: TRBJ2-2; CDR3: CASSFDLGDTGELFF; DNA: TGTGCCAGCAGCTTTGACCTAGGGGATACCGGGGAGCTGTTTTTT
size: -; D: TRBD2; V: TRBV6-1; J: TRBJ2-2; CDR3: CASSEAAASGSVGELFF; DNA: TGTGCCAGCAGTGAAGCGGCGGCTAGCGGGAGTGTCGGGGAGCTGTTTTTT
size: -; D: -; V: TRBV19; J: TRBJ2-3; CDR3: CGAGLYGTDTQYF; DNA: TGTGGGGCGGGGTTGTATGGGACAGATACGCAGTATTTT
size: once; D: -; V: TRBV30; J: TRBJ2-2; CDR3: CAWSVRLEDTGELFF; DNA: TGTGCCTGGAGTGTAAGACTAGAGGACACCGGGGAGCTGTTTTTT
size: once; D: TRBD1; V: TRBV5-4; J: TRBJ2-7; CDR3: CASSALDRGSSYEQYF; DNA: TGTGCCAGCAGCGCCTTGGACAGGGGAAGCTCCTACGAGCAGTACTTC
size: -; D: TRBD2; V: TRBV5-4; J: TRBJ2-5; CDR3: CASSSGLSQETQYF; DNA: TGTGCCAGCAGTTCGGGACTATCTCAAGAGACCCAGTACTTC
size: -; D: -; V: TRBV5-6; J: TRBJ2-2; CDR3: CASSLLGDDTGELFF; DNA: TGTGCCAGCAGTCTGCTGGGAGATGACACCGGGGAGCTGTTTTTT
size: -; D: TRBD2; V: TRBV7-9; J: TRBJ2-5; CDR3: CASSLPGLAQETQYF; DNA: TGTGCCAGCAGCTTACCCGGACTAGCCCAAGAGACCCAGTACTTC
size: -; D: -; V: TRBV2; J: TRBJ2-2; CDR3: CANTAGTGELFF; DNA: TGTGCCAACACCGCGGGGACCGGGGAGCTGTTTTTT
size: -; D: TRBD1; V: TRBV5-1; J: TRBJ2-1; CDR3: CASSLMRQGINEQFF; DNA: TGCGCCAGCAGCTTAATGAGACAGGGTATCAATGAGCAGTTCTTC
size: -; D: -; V: TRBV7-9; J: TRBJ2-1; CDR3: CAVGLAGPYNEQFF; DNA: TGTGCAGTCGGCCTGGCGGGCCCATACAATGAGCAGTTCTTC
size: -; D: -; V: TRBV7-9; J: TRBJ2-7; CDR3: CASSVAVGANGEQYF; DNA: TGTGCCAGCAGCGTCGCCGTAGGAGCCAACGGGGAGCAGTACTTC
size: -; D: -; V: TRBV15; J: TRBJ2-5; CDR3: CATSRGASGEETQYF; DNA: TGTGCCACCAGCAGAGGAGCGTCGGGTGAAGAGACCCAGTACTTC
size: -; D: -; V: TRBV5-5; J: TRBJ2-2; CDR3: CASTSTGSANTGELFF; DNA: TGTGCCAGCACCTCAACAGGGTCCGCTAACACCGGGGAGCTGTTTTTT
size: -; D: -; V: TRBV6-6; J: TRBJ2-7; CDR3: CASSSTGWGEQYF; DNA: TGTGCCAGCAGTTCAACAGGGTGGGGCGAGCAGTACTTC
size: -; D: -; V: TRBV15; J: TRBJ1-5; CDR3: CATSRDIGLGPLFQPQHF; DNA: TGTGCCACCAGCAGAGATATCGGGTTAGGACCTCTATTCCAGCCCCAGCATTTT
size: -; D: -; V: TRBV5-1; J: TRBJ2-5; CDR3: CASSHGTGQETQYF; DNA: TGCGCCAGCAGCCACGGCACAGGACAAGAGACCCAGTACTTC
size: few; D: -; V: TRBV5-4; J: TRBJ2-2; CDR3: CASSFGQRELFF; DNA: TGTGCCAGCAGCTTTGGACAGCGGGAGCTGTTTTTT
size: -; D: TRBD1; V: TRBV30; J: TRBJ1-3; CDR3: CAWKGTGIIRNTIYF; DNA: TGTGCCTGGAAGGGGACAGGGATTATCAGAAACACCATATATTTT
size: -; D: -; V: TRBV7-6; J: TRBJ2-1; CDR3: CASSSVGGNSYNEQFF; DNA: TGTGCCAGCAGCTCTGTCGGCGGGAACTCCTACAATGAGCAGTTCTTC
size: -; D: -; V: TRBV27; J: TRBJ2-3; CDR3: CASNSGGGTDTQYF; DNA: TGTGCCAGCAATTCAGGGGGGGGCACAGATACGCAGTATTTT
size: -; D: -; V: TRBV29-1; J: TRBJ2-5; CDR3: CSEGVYRGTSETQYF; DNA: TGCAGCGAAGGGGTTTATCGGGGGACTTCGGAGACCCAGTACTTC
size: -; D: TRBD1; V: TRBV28; J: TRBJ1-4; CDR3: CASSLSAGGEKLFF; DNA: TGTGCCAGCAGTTTATCAGCAGGGGGAGAAAAACTGTTTTTT
size: -; D: -; V: TRBV7-9; J: TRBJ1-1; CDR3: CASRSRGDTEAFF; DNA: TGTGCCAGCAGATCCAGGGGTGACACTGAAGCTTTCTTT
size: -; D: TRBD2; V: TRBV5-1; J: TRBJ2-1; CDR3: CASSAGTSGNEQFF; DNA: TGCGCCAGCAGCGCCGGGACTAGCGGAAATGAGCAGTTCTTC
size: -; D: TRBD2; V: TRBV7-2; J: TRBJ2-2; CDR3: CASSSLAGGPFRTGELFF; DNA: TGTGCCAGCAGCTCACTAGCGGGAGGGCCGTTTAGGACCGGGGAGCTGTTTTTT
size: -; D: -; V: TRBV13; J: TRBJ2-7; CDR3: CASSPGVSYEQYF; DNA: TGTGCCAGCAGTCCTGGGGTGTCCTACGAGCAGTACTTC
size: -; D: TRBD2; V: TRBV7-3; J: TRBJ2-1; CDR3: CASSPRLAGVYEQFF; DNA: TGTGCCAGCAGCCCTAGGCTAGCGGGAGTTTATGAGCAGTTCTTC
size: -; D: -; V: TRBV5-5; J: TRBJ2-5; CDR3: CASSLVPATDQETQYF; DNA: TGTGCCAGCAGCTTAGTCCCCGCAACAGACCAAGAGACCCAGTACTTC
size: -; D: TRBD2; V: TRBV7-2; J: TRBJ2-3; CDR3: CASSPIPGIAGDRDTQYF; DNA: TGTGCCAGCAGCCCGATTCCGGGTATAGCGGGAGATCGCGATACGCAGTATTTT
size: -; D: TRBD1; V: TRBV19; J: TRBJ2-1; CDR3: CASSVTGTGRLNEQFF; DNA: TGTGCCAGTAGTGTTACCGGGACAGGGAGGTTAAATGAGCAGTTCTTC
size: -; D: -; V: TRBV28; J: TRBJ2-1; CDR3: CASSHPGRARPFF; DNA: TGTGCCAGCAGTCACCCCGGCAGGGCAAGGCCGTTCTTC
size: -; D: -; V: TRBV5-5; J: TRBJ2-3; CDR3: CASSLEYQGWDTQYF; DNA: TGTGCCAGCAGCTTGGAATACCAGGGGTGGGATACGCAGTATTTT